The entry below describes one T cell receptor (beta chain). Its antigen remains unknown. The entry originates in a study of cytomegalovirus exposure and HLA in healthy donors. Primers included in the PCR were 60 Vbeta and 13 Jbeta primers. TCRdb's table, derived via immunoSEQ multiplex PCR, lists solely in-frame clones and lacks some. The sample comprises 160,000 or so clones, around 81% of which are singletons, and approximately 1.5% rests with the top ten. Study findings and constraints: Published work reported that the classifier diagnosed cytomegalovirus status with high specificity and sensitivity.

V lost 2 bases to trimming and J lost 5 bases; unmatched junction nucleotides: 9. This CDR3 is built from 16 residues. Germline CDR1 is MGHRA and CDR2 is YSYEKL. V gene TRBV4-1 combines with J gene TRBJ2-1; 7 nucleotides agree with TRBD2. Sequences were obtained from PBMCs. The TCR comes from a middle-aged man in good health and CMV-seronegative. The CDR3 DNA reads as TGCGCCAGCAGCCAATCGTCTAGCGGAGGGAACAATGAGCAGTTCTTC. Translation: CASSQSSSGGNNEQFF.